Following are 12 T cell receptor beta chains from one sample sequenced in a study of control samples from healthy donors and cancer patients. The protocol was immunoSEQ multiplex PCR, while the TCRdb copy is restricted to in-frame clones and leaves out a portion. The sample shows 400,000 to 500,000 clones, about nine tenths of them seen only once. The sequencing sample was made of PBMCs. The receptors originated from a man aged 40-50 years with head and neck cancer.

The chain uses TRBV6-5 and TRBJ2-3; TRBD1 is a possible D gene (6 bases). This CDR3 is built from 14 residues. V lost 3 bases and J lost 6, with 13 bases in between. The germline gives CDR1 MNHEY, CDR2 SVGAGI. The CDR3 region has the DNA TGTGCCAGCAGTTATTATCCCAGGGGCGATACGCAGTATTTT. Translation: CASSYYPRGDTQYF.

This rearrangement joins TRBV5-4 to TRBJ1-1; 7 bases are shared with TRBD1. This CDR3 comprises 14 residues. V dropped 4 bases and J dropped 5; count of bases not matched to a gene: 8. The V gene's germline CDR1 is SGHNT and CDR2 YYREEE (reference sequence). The CDR3 is CASSPTTGRTEAFF. The CDR3 DNA follows: TGTGCCAGCAGCCCGACGACAGGGAGGACTGAAGCTTTCTTT.

The chain has TRBV14 and TRBJ2-7, with a tentative D call TRBD1 (6 bases). Trimming shortened V by 4 bases and J by 5 bases, and 18 bases separated the two germline ends. Per germline, CDR1 SGHDN and CDR2 FVKESK. The CDR3 is 15 amino acids. CDR3 sequence reads: CASSRYRALWDEQYF. The CDR3 nucleotides are TGTGCCAGCAGCCGATACAGGGCGCTGTGGGACGAGCAGTACTTC.

CDR3 protein: CASSLGEGSGANVLTF. In nucleotides, the CDR3 is TGTGCCAGCAGCTTAGGGGAGGGCTCTGGGGCCAACGTCCTGACTTTC. This sequence joins TRBV7-3 and TRBJ2-6; 7 nucleotides match TRBD2. The CDR3 is 16 amino acids. V was pared by 2 bases and J by 0 bases, with 1 base of the junction left unmatched. The germline V gene has CDR1 SGHTA and CDR2 FQGTGA.

The chain has TRBV10-1 and TRBJ1-1; 9 nucleotides agree with TRBD1. The ends lost 6 bases at V and 10 bases at J; junction bases unmatched: 9. The CDR3 loop spans 13 amino acids. The germline CDR1 and CDR2 sequences are WNHNN and SYGVQD (reference sequence). Here the CDR3 reads CASSQTGTGLAFF. In DNA form, the CDR3 reads TGCGCCAGCAGCCAGACCGGGACAGGGTTAGCTTTCTTT.

The chain carries TRBV28 and TRBJ2-3; 7 positions agree with TRBD2. The CDR3 spans 15 residues. The trim removed 6 bases at V and 2 bases at J, leaving 8 bases unmatched. Germline CDR1 MDHEN, CDR2 SYDVKM. CDR3 DNA: TGTGCCAGCAGATCCGAAGCGGGACTCACAGATACGCAGTATTTT. This gives the protein CASRSEAGLTDTQYF. Full variable domain (outside the CDR3, taken from reference TRBV28 and TRBJ2-3): DVKVTQSSRYLVKRTGEKVFLECVQDMDHENMFWYRQDPGLGLRLIYFSYDVKMKEKGDIPEGYSVSREKKERFSLILESASTNQTSMYLCASRSEAGLTDTQYFGPGTRLTVL.

The V call is TRBV10-2, the J call TRBJ2-1; TRBD1 agrees at 7 bases. V shed 9 bases, J shed 4 bases, and the junction held 9 bases outside the gene matches. There are 14 residues in the CDR3. Germline V gene lookup returns CDR1 WSHSY and CDR2 SAAADI. This CDR3 reads CASLTGVVYNEQFF. The CDR3, as DNA: TGCGCCAGTCTTACAGGGGTTGTTTACAATGAGCAGTTCTTC.

CDR3 in DNA: TGTGCCAGCAGCGTAGATTCGATCTCCTATAATTCACCCCTCCACTTT. Its translation is CASSVDSISYNSPLHF. The gene calls are TRBV9 and TRBJ1-6, with no clear D. The V end lost 0 bases, the J end lost 0 bases, and 7 bases lay between the germline ends. This CDR3 is 16 amino acids long. Germline V lookup: CDR1 SGDLS, CDR2 YYNGEE.

Here the CDR3 reads CATSRGPTGALPYEQYF. CDR3 bases: TGTGCCACCAGCAGAGGCCCGACAGGTGCCTTACCCTACGAGCAGTACTTC. The V and J genes are TRBV15 and TRBJ2-7, with D maybe TRBD1 (6 bases). The CDR3 loop spans 17 amino acids. V was pared by 1 base and J by 2 bases, with 18 bases between. CDR1 is LNHNV and CDR2 is YYDKDF in the germline V gene (reference sequence).

This chain links TRBV6-5 with TRBJ1-1, with 7 nucleotides matching TRBD1. V trimming: 7 bases; J trimming: 1 base; junction bases outside the gene matches: 9. The CDR3 contains 15 residues. Germline lookup yields CDR1 MNHEY and CDR2 SVGAGI. The CDR3 spells CASTQPGTANTEAFF. The CDR3 nucleotides read TGTGCCAGCACCCAACCAGGGACAGCGAACACTGAAGCTTTCTTT.

V usage is TRBV12-5 and J usage is TRBJ1-1; possibly TRBD1 for D (5 bases). The CDR3 consists of 15 residues. Trimming cost V 5 bases and J 6 bases, with 19 bases left between them. The germline V gene encodes CDR1 LGHNT and CDR2 FRNRAP. The CDR3 nucleotides are TGTGCTAGTGGTCTCCTCCAGGGCGGCCTCCCTGAAGCTTTCTTT. Encoded protein: CASGLLQGGLPEAFF. The complete variable domain, with remaining parts taken from reference TRBV12-5 and TRBJ1-1, reads DARVTQTPRHKVTEMGQEVTMRCQPILGHNTVFWYRQTMMQGLELLAYFRNRAPLDDSGMPKDRFSAEMPDATLATLKIQPSEPRDSAVYFCASGLLQGGLPEAFFGQGTRLTVV.

The chain is built from TRBV4-3 and TRBJ2-3, with TRBD1 identical over 9 bases. CDR3 size: 17 residues. V shed 2 bases, J shed 4 bases, and the junction held 10 bases outside the gene matches. Germline V lookup: CDR1 LGHNA, CDR2 YSLEER. CDR3 nucleotides: TGCGCCAGCAGCCAAACCCGACAGGGGGACTTAGCAGATACGCAGTATTTT. It encodes CASSQTRQGDLADTQYF.